The T cell receptor beta chain described here comes from a study of tumor and adjacent non-tumor tissue in lung cancer. RNA was extracted from bulk tissue without any cell sorting. TCRbeta libraries were built with three rounds of nested PCR, modified from ARM-PCR. TCRdb reprocessed the multiplex PCR reads with MiXCR, giving one entry per CDR3 protein. Here the sample spans 200,000 to 250,000 distinct CDR3 sequences, around 71% being singletons. Germline CDR1 SGHDN, CDR2 FVKESK. Trimming pared 2 bases from V and 4 bases from J, leaving 12 bases between. The CDR3 consists of 15 residues. The sequenced sample was lung tumor tissue. The chain has TRBV14 and TRBJ2-1, with D possibly TRBD2 on 6 matching bases. The sequence was collected from a man aged 55-75 years with non-small cell lung cancer. CDR3 residues: CASSQLAWDYNEQFF. DNA of the CDR3: TGTGCCAGCAGCCAACTAGCGTGGGATTACAATGAGCAGTTCTTC.